These 8 T cell receptor beta chains were sequenced from one sample in a study of blood T cell repertoires in COVID-19. TCRdb's copy holds only in-frame clones and misses some; the assay was immunoSEQ multiplex PCR. The data show around 75,000 clones, with 70% to 90% seen just once and about 4% held by the top ten. Input material: peripheral blood. The receptors were sampled from a man aged 65-85 years with active COVID-19.

The chain combines TRBV5-5 with TRBJ2-7; D perhaps matches TRBD2 (6 bases). Germline assignment: CDR1 SGHKS and CDR2 YYEKEE (reference sequence). Trimming pared 4 bases from V and 0 bases from J, leaving 14 bases between. The CDR3 contains 15 residues. The CDR3 spells CASSGGLAASYEQYF. The CDR3 DNA is TGTGCCAGCAGCGGGGGGTTAGCGGCCTCCTACGAGCAGTACTTC.

The count of this clone is one. The V and J genes are TRBV6-1 and TRBJ2-7; TRBD2 agrees at 7 bases. J was trimmed by 6 bases and V by 2 bases; bases with no gene match: 10. Germline V CDR1 and CDR2: MNHNS, SASEGT. CDR3 length: 15 residues. The CDR3 DNA reads TGTGCCAGCAGTGAAAGAGCTAGCGGAGTTGCCGAGCAGTACTTC. Protein sequence: CASSERASGVAEQYF.

The rearrangement links TRBV12-3 or TRBV12-4 to TRBJ2-3; D is ambiguous. The CDR3 runs 13 residues. With 1 base removed from V and 5 bases from J, the gap between germline ends came to 7 bases. The CDR3 loop is CASSLDRGDTQYF. The CDR3 DNA reads as TGTGCCAGCAGTTTAGATAGAGGAGATACGCAGTATTTT.

The chain recombines TRBV30 with TRBJ2-7, with 7 bases that match TRBD1. This CDR3 contains 14 residues. Germline assignment: CDR1 GTSNPN and CDR2 SVGIG (reference sequence). V dropped 5 bases and J dropped 2; count of bases not matched to a gene: 9. CDR3 in amino acids: CAWGDSLGPYEQYF. The CDR3 DNA sequence: TGTGCCTGGGGGGACAGCCTGGGTCCCTACGAGCAGTACTTC.

The gene calls are TRBV7-2 and TRBJ2-7; tentative D call: TRBD2 (6 bases). CDR1 and CDR2 from the germline V gene are SGHTA and FQGNSA. The CDR3 spans 14 residues. Trimming took off 5 bases at V and 2 bases at J, with 13 bases between the two ends. For the CDR3, the DNA is TGTGCCAGCAGCAAACCCCGGGGGACCTACGAGCAGTACTTC. Encoded protein: CASSKPRGTYEQYF.

In this sample, this clone turned up once. The rearrangement joins TRBV12-3 or TRBV12-4 to TRBJ1-5; TRBD1 agrees at 7 bases. This CDR3 is built from 13 residues. Losses at the gene ends were 7 bases for V and 9 bases for J; bases not matched to a gene: 9. This chain's CDR3 is CASTRTGEGPQHF. CDR3 sequence (DNA): TGTGCCAGCACCCGGACAGGCGAGGGGCCCCAGCATTTT.

J is TRBJ1-2 and V is TRBV3-1 (or the pseudogene TRBV3-2); maybe TRBD1 (6 bases). The CDR3 is 12 residues long. Trimming left V 4 bases short and J 7 bases short, with 10 bases between. The germline gives CDR1 LGHDT, CDR2 YNNKEL (reference sequence). CDR3 region: CASSRVGGGYTF. The CDR3 nucleotides read TGTGCCAGCAGCCGGGTAGGGGGTGGCTACACCTTC.

The gene calls are TRBV11-2 and TRBJ2-3; 8 nucleotides agree with TRBD2. V trimming: 2 bases; J trimming: 1 base; junction bases outside the gene matches: 11. The CDR3 is 18 amino acids. CDR1 SGHAT and CDR2 FQNNGV come from the germline V gene. CDR3: CASSLHHRPGGGTDTQYF. The CDR3 DNA sequence: TGTGCCAGCAGCTTACACCACCGACCGGGAGGGGGCACAGATACGCAGTATTTT.